This section outlines one TCR beta chain sequence together with its context. Its antigen is as yet unknown. This specimen belongs to a study of cytomegalovirus exposure and HLA in healthy donors. Across the study: Genetic ancestry analysis placed more than 80% of the 350 to 500 donors that were genotyped in the Caucasian-associated cluster.

Study outcomes and limitations: CMV serostatus alone was available as immune exposure information.

13 Jbeta primers and 60 Vbeta primers were used for the PCR. Measured with immunoSEQ multiplex PCR; TCRdb has only the in-frame clones, and not every one. The table lists roughly 130,000 clones, 80% of them singletons. From germline, CDR1 is WNHNN and CDR2 SYGVQD (reference sequence). V shed 4 bases and J 4 bases; nucleotides not matched to a gene: 4. The CDR3 runs to 16 residues. The TCR was taken from a man aged 35-49 years in good health and CMV-seronegative. The chain is built from TRBV10-1 and TRBJ2-3; 14 bases fit TRBD2. The sequencing sample was made of PBMCs. The CDR3 region has the DNA TGCGCCAGCAGTGGGGGGACTAGCGGGAGATCAGATACGCAGTATTTT. As protein: CASSGGTSGRSDTQYF.